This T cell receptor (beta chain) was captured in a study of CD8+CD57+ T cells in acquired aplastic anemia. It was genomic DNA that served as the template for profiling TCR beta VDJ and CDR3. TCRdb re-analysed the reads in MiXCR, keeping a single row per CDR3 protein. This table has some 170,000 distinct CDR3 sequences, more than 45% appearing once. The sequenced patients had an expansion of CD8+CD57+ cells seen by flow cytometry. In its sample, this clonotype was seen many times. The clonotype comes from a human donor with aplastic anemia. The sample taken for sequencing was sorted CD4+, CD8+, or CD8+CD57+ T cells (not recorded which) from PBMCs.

The CDR3 DNA reads as TGTGCCAGCTCACCAGACAGGGGGCAAAGGCACGAGCAGTACTTC. Translating it yields CASSPDRGQRHEQYF. The V and J genes are TRBV18 and TRBJ2-7; TRBD1 agrees at 10 bases. Germline lookup yields CDR1 KGHSH and CDR2 LQKENI. Trimming removed 2 bases from V and 5 bases from J; junction bases left unmatched: 6. The CDR3 loop spans 15 amino acids.